This T cell receptor (beta chain) comes out of a study of CD8 T cells in Susac syndrome. Study observations and caveats: Individuals included in the TCR sequencing and HLA analysis were acknowledged by the study to be relatively few in number.

Sequencing of TCR beta, carried out with a high-throughput approach, was applied to CD8+ and CD4+ T cells from the blood. FACS was used to enrich TEMRA cells, whereas the CD8+ and CD4+ T cells were obtained by negative isolation. To note about this clonotype: Its antigen is still unknown.

The RNA, about 0.5 to 1 ug, was put through reverse transcription using random hexamers. By means of immunoSEQ multiplex PCR, TCR beta CDR3 spanning 54 Vbeta and 13 Jbeta underwent amplification. TCRdb processed the immunoSEQ multiplex PCR reads anew with MiXCR; each CDR3 protein has one entry. The sample has about 150,000 distinct CDR3 sequences, 90% to 95% seen once. The sequencing input was CD4+ T cells from PBMCs. The sequence came from a human donor in good health.

This chain's CDR3 is CATSRDGRIYGYTF. CDR3 nucleotide sequence: TGTGCCACCAGCAGAGACGGACGGATTTATGGCTACACCTTC. This chain connects TRBV15 to TRBJ1-2, with no clear D. CDR1 LNHNV and CDR2 YYDKDF come from the germline V gene (reference sequence). The CDR3 is 14 amino acids. V was pared by 0 bases and J by 5 bases, with 10 bases between.